A selection of T cell receptor beta chains follows, all from one sample in a study of blood T cells in healthy people across ages. TCRdb re-analysed the 5' RACE reads in MiXCR, keeping a single row per CDR3 protein. The top ten clones hold approximately 17% of a sample with a few hundred thousand distinct CDR3 sequences, 27% of them seen once. The material sequenced was blood. The receptors derive from a woman in her seventies in good health. Both conserved end residues are part of each CDR3. Each record gives: D gene, CDR3 length, J gene, V gene, clone size, CDR3 protein, CDR3 DNA. The D gene is left open where the match is weak. Size is stated for part of the rows, as once, few or many counts, or as a class when the clone is expanded.

NA	16	TRBJ2-3	TRBV18	NA	CASSPGLPRSTDTQYF	TGTGCCAGCTCCCCAGGACTCCCGCGGAGCACAGATACGCAGTATTTT
NA	15	TRBJ2-5	TRBV25-1	NA	CASSEWTVPGETQYF	TGTGCCAGCAGTGAATGGACAGTGCCTGGAGAGACCCAGTACTTC
NA	14	TRBJ1-2	TRBV6-2/TRBV6-3	NA	CASTTYQGNYGYTF	TGTGCCAGCACCACCTACCAGGGGAACTATGGCTACACCTTC
NA	14	TRBJ2-2	TRBV20-1	NA	CSARPGWGSGELFF	TGCAGTGCTAGACCTGGATGGGGGTCCGGGGAGCTGTTTTTT
NA	13	TRBJ1-1	TRBV7-2	many	CASSFKMNTEAFF	TGTGCCAGCAGCTTCAAAATGAACACTGAAGCTTTCTTT
TRBD2	15	TRBJ2-3	TRBV7-2	NA	CASSFKSGGGDTQYF	TGTGCCAGCAGCTTCAAGTCGGGGGGGGGAGATACGCAGTATTTT
NA	14	TRBJ1-1	TRBV3-1	few	CASSQVTEATEAFF	TGTGCCAGCAGCCAAGTAACGGAGGCCACTGAAGCTTTCTTT
NA	15	TRBJ2-2	TRBV2	NA	CASKERDTSTGELFF	TGTGCCAGCAAAGAGCGGGACACGTCCACCGGGGAGCTGTTTTTT
NA	14	TRBJ1-2	TRBV20-1	NA	CSASSGHSNYGYTF	TGCAGTGCTAGTAGCGGCCACTCTAACTATGGCTACACCTTC
NA	14	TRBJ2-5	TRBV10-3	NA	CAISLPGEQETQYF	TGTGCCATCAGCCTACCGGGGGAGCAAGAGACCCAGTACTTC
NA	15	TRBJ2-3	TRBV7-3	NA	CASSLLGGPADTQYF	TGTGCCAGCAGCTTACTGGGGGGCCCCGCAGATACGCAGTATTTT
NA	15	TRBJ2-7	TRBV5-1	NA	CASKGFRLTGDEQYF	TGCGCCAGCAAGGGTTTCCGATTGACAGGCGACGAGCAGTACTTC
NA	14	TRBJ2-4	TRBV11-2	NA	CASSLGSLSNIQYF	TGTGCCAGCAGCTTAGGATCCCTATCAAACATTCAGTACTTC
NA	12	TRBJ1-2	TRBV20-1	NA	CSARDAGYGYTF	TGCAGTGCTAGAGATGCGGGATATGGCTACACCTTC
NA	13	TRBJ2-4	TRBV24-1	NA	CATRKTGSDIQYF	TGTGCCACCAGGAAGACAGGATCGGACATTCAGTACTTC
TRBD1	15	TRBJ1-2	TRBV4-1	NA	CASSQTGQDHYGYTF	TGCGCCAGCAGCCAGACTGGACAGGACCACTATGGCTACACCTTC
NA	15	TRBJ1-1	TRBV12-3/TRBV12-4	few	CASSFSARSNTEAFF	TGTGCCAGCAGTTTTTCGGCGAGGAGCAACACTGAAGCTTTCTTT
NA	14	TRBJ1-2	TRBV7-9	NA	CASSLAPGPYGYTF	TGTGCCAGCAGCTTAGCACCGGGACCCTATGGCTACACCTTC
NA	15	TRBJ2-5	TRBV6-1	few	CASSVFEGEVETQYF	TGTGCCAGCAGTGTCTTTGAGGGGGAGGTCGAGACCCAGTACTTC
TRBD1	15	TRBJ2-3	TRBV20-1	NA	CSARGVTGATDTQYF	TGCAGTGCTAGAGGAGTAACAGGGGCCACAGATACGCAGTATTTT
NA	15	TRBJ1-2	TRBV3-1	few	CAARGLVGGGYGYTF	TGTGCCGCACGGGGGTTAGTCGGTGGGGGCTATGGCTACACCTTC
NA	13	TRBJ2-5	TRBV6-1	few	CASSADIRETQYF	TGTGCCAGCAGTGCGGACATCAGGGAGACCCAGTACTTC
NA	14	TRBJ1-2	TRBV7-9	few	CASNRGWANYGYTF	TGTGCCAGCAATAGGGGTTGGGCAAACTATGGCTACACCTTC